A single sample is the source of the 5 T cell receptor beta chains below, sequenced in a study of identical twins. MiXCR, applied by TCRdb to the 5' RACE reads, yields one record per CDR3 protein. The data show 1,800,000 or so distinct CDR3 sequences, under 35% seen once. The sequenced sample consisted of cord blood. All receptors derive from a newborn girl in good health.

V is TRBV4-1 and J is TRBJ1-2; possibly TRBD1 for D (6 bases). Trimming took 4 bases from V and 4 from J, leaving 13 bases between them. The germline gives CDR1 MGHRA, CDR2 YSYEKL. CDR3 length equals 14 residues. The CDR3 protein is CASSPAGHSYGYTF. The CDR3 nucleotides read TGCGCCAGCAGCCCGGCGGGACACTCCTATGGCTACACCTTC.

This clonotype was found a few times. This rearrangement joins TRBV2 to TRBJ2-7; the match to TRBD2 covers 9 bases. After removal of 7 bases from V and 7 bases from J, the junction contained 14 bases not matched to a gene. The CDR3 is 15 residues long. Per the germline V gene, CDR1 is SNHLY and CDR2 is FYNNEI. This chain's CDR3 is CASKGDSGGNGEQYF. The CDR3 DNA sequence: TGTGCCAGCAAAGGGGATAGCGGGGGAAACGGGGAGCAGTACTTC.

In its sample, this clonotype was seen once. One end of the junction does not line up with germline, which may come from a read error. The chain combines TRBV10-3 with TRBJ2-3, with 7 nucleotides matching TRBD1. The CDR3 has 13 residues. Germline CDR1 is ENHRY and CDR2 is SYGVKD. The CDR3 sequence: CAVSTGGTDTQYF. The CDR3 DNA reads TGTGCCGTCAGTACAGGGGGCACAGATACGCAGTATTTT.

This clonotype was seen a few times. The CDR3 nucleotides are TGTGCCAGCAGGCCTCAGGGTAATCCAACTCTCCTGCCCTACGAGCAGTACTTC. Protein product: CASRPQGNPTLLPYEQYF. The V and J genes are TRBV7-9 and TRBJ2-7, with D tentatively TRBD1 (5 bases). The V end lost 6 bases, the J end lost 2 bases, and 26 bases lay between the germline ends. CDR1 and CDR2 from the germline V gene are SEHNR and FQNEAQ (reference sequence). The CDR3 length is 18 residues. The complete variable domain, with remaining parts taken from reference TRBV7-9 and TRBJ2-7, reads DTGVSQNPRHKITKRGQNVTFRCDPISEHNRLYWYRQTLGQGPEFLTYFQNEAQLEKSRLLSDRFSAERPKGSFSTLEIQRTEQGDSAMYLCASRPQGNPTLLPYEQYFGPGTRLTVT.

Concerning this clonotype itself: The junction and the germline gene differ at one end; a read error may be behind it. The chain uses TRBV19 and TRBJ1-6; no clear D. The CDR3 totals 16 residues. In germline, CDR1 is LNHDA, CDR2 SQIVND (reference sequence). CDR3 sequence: CASRIDRSSYNSPLHF. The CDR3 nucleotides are TGTGCCAGTAGAATCGACCGTAGCTCCTATAATTCGCCCCTCCACTTT.